This TCR beta chain was recovered during a study of cytomegalovirus exposure and HLA in healthy donors. Study outcomes and limitations: One later analysis, an examination of the 120 validation repertoires, found that first-cohort TCR clusters tended to co-occur in them. The study labeled 150 to 200 TCR beta chains cytomegalovirus-associated.

For this clone: What it binds is unknown.

The donors were in the approximately 120-subject validation cohort; that cohort was separate from the roughly 680-subject first cohort. After removal of 2 bases from V and 7 bases from J, the junction contained 7 bases not matched to a gene. The CDR3 has 15 amino acids. Looked up from germline, CDR1 is SGHVS and CDR2 is FQNEAQ. Using immunoSEQ multiplex PCR, the repertoire was profiled, and TCRdb retains in-frame clones only, with some absent. The repertoire consists of some 110,000 clones, with roughly 86% occurring once and the leading ten covering approximately 4%. The sequence came from a woman under 30 in good health and CMV-seropositive. The chain couples TRBV7-8 to TRBJ1-5, with 8 nucleotides matching TRBD1. Source material: PBMCs. CDR3 DNA sequence: TGTGCCAGCAGCTTACCCCAGACAGGGGACCAGCCCCAGCATTTT. Translation: CASSLPQTGDQPQHF.